This T cell receptor (beta chain) was identified in a study of blood T cell repertoires in COVID-19. Study as a whole: Acute and convalescent COVID-19 specimens originated in the United States, Italy and Spain.

Using immunoSEQ multiplex PCR, the repertoire was profiled, and TCRdb retains in-frame clones only, with some absent. Among about 220,000 clones listed, around four fifths were seen once. V lost 0 bases and J lost 4, with 13 bases in between. The CDR3 is made up of 15 amino acids. The germline V gene encodes CDR1 KGHSH and CDR2 LQKENI. The Seattle patients joined while their infection was active and were tracked longitudinally afterward. The V gene is TRBV18, the J gene TRBJ2-7; D perhaps matches TRBD2 (6 bases). The sequenced material came from peripheral blood. The receptor was isolated from a woman aged 70-85 years with COVID-19, enrolled during active disease. CDR3 nucleotides: TGTGCCAGCTCACCACCGGGACTCCTTACTTACGAGCAGTACTTC. Its translation: CASSPPGLLTYEQYF.